The present entry profiles one TCR beta chain with its context. The CDR3 extends over 15 amino acids. Trimming shortened V by 7 bases and J by 6 bases, and 19 bases separated the two germline ends. Thawed, overnight-rested PBMC were stained with GMM-loaded CD1B tetramer, viability dye and anti-CD3, then sorted. The CD1B tetramers carried C32 glucose monomycolate purified from Rhodococcus equi. Before cryopreservation, the sorted PBMC lost their CD14-expressing monocytes. From each donor, some 91,000 tetramer-negative cells were sorted. This record comes from a study of T cells in tuberculosis. Libraries were prepared by immunoSEQ multiplex PCR; TCRdb keeps only in-frame clonotypes and omits some of them. Of more than 70,000 clones listed, approximately 91% are singletons.

The receptor was derived from an adult woman with latent tuberculosis. V and J are TRBV23-1 and TRBJ1-3; D is ambiguous. TRBV23-1 carries the ORF label, with uncertain function. Sample: CD1b-GMM tetramer-negative cells sorted from PBMCs. CDR3 residues: CASKSRKRPLNTIYF. CDR3 sequence (DNA): TGCGCCAGCAAAAGCCGGAAGCGACCTTTAAACACCATATATTTT.